This T cell receptor beta chain emerged from a study of cytomegalovirus exposure and HLA in healthy donors. Profiling relied on immunoSEQ multiplex PCR, and the TCRdb table lists in-frame clones only, not all of them. This table has 200,000 to 250,000 clones, about nine tenths appearing once. The study's findings and limits: Accounts indicate the classifier identified cytomegalovirus status with strong specificity and sensitivity. Some public TCRs appeared in many individuals, while most sequences were rare. Three CMV-associated chains were confirmed in vitro to be specific for CMV antigens. According to a subsequent analysis, TCR clusters from the first cohort were inclined to appear together in the 130 or so validation repertoires.

Details on this clone: The antigen is undetermined.

The J segment lost 6 bases and the V segment lost 6 bases, leaving 3 bases of the junction unmatched. The CDR3 sequence is 13 residues long. Germline values: CDR1 LNHDA, CDR2 SQIVND (reference sequence). This receptor was taken from a woman between 18 and 29 years old in good health and CMV-seropositive. Sequences were obtained from PBMCs. J is TRBJ1-4 and V is TRBV19; 8 bases are a match to TRBD1. As DNA, the CDR3 is TGTGCCAGTAGACAGGGGGAGGATGAAAAACTGTTTTTT. Translation gives CASRQGEDEKLFF.